Following are 25 T cell receptor beta chains from one sample sequenced in a study of neurological immune-mediated disorders. One entry per CDR3 protein, called by TCRdb with MiXCR from the 5' RACE reads. The sample consists of roughly 30,000 distinct CDR3 sequences, about 4.5% of them appearing once. Sequenced: PBMCs. Receptors originate from a man between 18 and 29 years old in good health.

This clonotype occurred many times. The rearrangement joins TRBV4-2 to TRBJ2-3, with D possibly TRBD2 on 6 matching bases. Germline V gives CDR1 LGHNA, CDR2 YNFKEQ. The length of the CDR3 is 15 residues. Deletions cut 0 bases from V and 4 bases from J, with 11 bases between. Here the CDR3 reads CASSQERLVADTQYF. The CDR3 nucleotides are TGTGCCAGCAGCCAAGAGAGACTAGTCGCAGATACGCAGTATTTT.

This clonotype has a count of ten or more. The chain is built from TRBV20-1 and TRBJ1-2; D is perhaps TRBD1 (6 bases). Per the germline V gene, CDR1 is DFQATT and CDR2 is SNEGSKA (reference sequence). Trimming pared 1 base from V and 0 bases from J, leaving 15 bases between. CDR3 length: 16 amino acids. The CDR3 spells CSARGVNRAPNYGYTF. In DNA form, the CDR3 reads TGCAGTGCTAGAGGGGTTAACAGGGCCCCTAACTATGGCTACACCTTC.

V gene TRBV20-1 combines with J gene TRBJ1-1, with D maybe TRBD1 (6 bases). The CDR3 length is 15 residues. Looked up from germline, CDR1 is DFQATT and CDR2 is SNEGSKA (reference sequence). Trimming pared 4 bases from V and 5 bases from J, leaving 20 bases between. CDR3 bases: TGCAGTGCTAACGCCCAAAAGGACAGACGAACTGAAGCTTTCTTT. Translation: CSANAQKDRRTEAFF.

As to this clonotype: The junction differs from germline at one of its ends, possibly a read error. The V call is TRBV18, the J call TRBJ2-5; 8 positions match TRBD2. CDR3 length: 13 amino acids. CDR1 and CDR2 (germline): KGHSH, LQKENI. CDR3 sequence: CVSSRGEQETQYF. CDR3 bases: TGTGTCAGCTCGCGGGGGGAACAAGAGACCCAGTACTTC.

This clonotype came up many times. J is TRBJ2-7 and V is TRBV6-5, with 7 bases matching TRBD1. The CDR3 covers 16 residues. Germline CDR1 is MNHEY and CDR2 is SVGAGI. Trimming took 0 bases from V and 2 from J; bases not matched to a gene: 7. The CDR3 bases are TGTGCCAGCAGTTACTCGAAGACAGGGTTTACCTACGAGCAGTACTTC. This sequence encodes CASSYSKTGFTYEQYF.

This clonotype was detected many times. The rearrangement joins TRBV5-1 to TRBJ1-6; D gene uncertain. Germline CDR1 SGHRS, CDR2 YFSETQ. The CDR3 is 15 amino acids. The V and J ends lost 4 bases and 5 bases respectively, with 13 bases between them. Written as DNA, the CDR3 is TGCGCCAGCAGCAGTAGGGCAGCTCATAATTCACCCCTCCACTTT. As protein: CASSSRAAHNSPLHF.

The CDR3 loop is CASSQAEDRHNSPLHF. The CDR3 nucleotides read TGTGCCAGCAGCCAAGCAGAGGACAGGCATAATTCACCCCTCCACTTT. The V gene is TRBV3-1, the J gene TRBJ1-6; 7 bases agree with TRBD1. This CDR3 is built from 16 residues. J gave up 5 bases and V 1 base, and 5 bases lay outside the gene matches. Germline lookup yields CDR1 LGHDT and CDR2 YNNKEL (reference sequence).

This clonotype showed up many times. The chain recombines TRBV7-8 with TRBJ2-2; D is perhaps TRBD1 (5 bases). There are 16 residues in the CDR3. The germline V gene has CDR1 SGHVS and CDR2 FQNEAQ. V was clipped by 0 bases and J by 6 bases, with 14 bases between them. CDR3 in amino acids: CASSLAGVGAPGELFF. CDR3 sequence (DNA): TGTGCCAGCAGCTTAGCAGGGGTGGGCGCGCCCGGGGAGCTGTTTTTT.

This clonotype was observed many times. V and J are TRBV6-5 and TRBJ2-3; perhaps TRBD2 as D (5 bases). Germline V gene sequence: CDR1 MNHEY, CDR2 SVGAGI. V was clipped by 7 bases and J by 6 bases, with 14 bases between them. The CDR3 spans 13 residues. The CDR3: CASTFPGSDTQYF. DNA for the CDR3: TGTGCCAGCACTTTCCCGGGGTCGGATACGCAGTATTTT.

By share, this clonotype ranks as medium-sized (0.01 to 0.1%). The rearrangement uses TRBV4-2 and TRBJ2-1, with TRBD2 matching over 10 bases. V was pared by 0 bases and J by 6 bases, with 5 bases of the junction left unmatched. This CDR3 contains 16 residues. The germline gives CDR1 LGHNA, CDR2 YNFKEQ. The CDR3 reads CASSQDQSSGGNEQFF. CDR3 bases: TGTGCCAGCAGCCAAGATCAGTCTAGCGGGGGCAATGAGCAGTTCTTC.

This clonotype was counted many times. This chain joins TRBV7-6 and TRBJ2-7; 9 nucleotides align to TRBD1. Germline V gene sequence: CDR1 SGHVS, CDR2 FNYEAQ. This CDR3 comprises 14 residues. Unmatched junction bases numbered 6, after V lost 5 bases and J lost 4 bases. This chain's CDR3 is CASSATGTGYEQYF. For the CDR3, the DNA is TGTGCCAGCAGCGCTACCGGGACAGGGTACGAGCAGTACTTC. Supplemented by reference TRBV7-6 and TRBJ2-7, the full variable domain reads GAGVSQSPRYKVTKRGQDVALRCDPISGHVSLYWYRQALGQGPEFLTYFNYEAQQDKSGLPNDRFSAERPEGSISTLTIQRTEQRDSAMYRCASSATGTGYEQYFGPGTRLTVT.

This clonotype was found many times. This chain uses TRBV16 with TRBJ2-3; tentatively, D is TRBD1 (6 bases). From germline, CDR1 is KGHSY and CDR2 FQNENV. The CDR3 spans 17 residues. With 5 bases removed from V and 2 bases from J, the gap between germline ends came to 20 bases. CDR3 bases: TGTGCCAGCAGCACGGACAGAGAAGGCTTTAACACAGATACGCAGTATTTT. Translated, it gives CASSTDREGFNTDTQYF.

This clonotype was seen repeatedly, ten times or more. The chain joins TRBV20-1 to TRBJ2-2; D unclear. This CDR3 contains 13 residues. CDR1 is DFQATT, CDR2 SNEGSKA, per germline (reference sequence). V lost 7 bases and J lost 2, with 11 bases in between. For the CDR3, the DNA is TGCAGTGGGTCTATAACAAACACCGGGGAGCTGTTTTTT. Translation gives CSGSITNTGELFF.

This clonotype was counted many times. The V gene is TRBV20-1, the J gene TRBJ2-1, with a weak D call TRBD1 (6 bases). Trimming shortened V by 1 base and J by 6 bases, and 22 bases separated the two germline ends. The CDR3 runs 17 residues. Germline CDR1 and CDR2: DFQATT and SNEGSKA (reference sequence). The CDR3 loop reads CSARAETGYSWGNEQFF. Written as DNA, the CDR3 is TGCAGTGCTAGAGCGGAAACAGGGTATTCCTGGGGCAATGAGCAGTTCTTC.

In this sample, this clonotype turned up many times. The CDR3 loop is CAGRRTGETEAFF. Written as DNA, the CDR3 is TGTGCCGGCCGGAGGACAGGGGAGACTGAAGCTTTCTTT. The chain joins TRBV10-3 to TRBJ1-1, with 9 bases identical to TRBD1. The V gene end was trimmed by 11 bases and the J gene end by 5 bases; junction bases not matched to a gene: 9. This CDR3 has 13 residues. Germline loops: CDR1 ENHRY, CDR2 SYGVKD.

This chain connects TRBV11-2 to TRBJ2-2; 8 nucleotides agree with TRBD1. Per the germline V gene, CDR1 is SGHAT and CDR2 is FQNNGV. V was pared by 5 bases and J by 5 bases, with 7 bases of the junction left unmatched. The CDR3 sequence is 15 residues long. In nucleotides, the CDR3 is TGTGCCAGCAGCACCACAGGACAGGGAACCGGGGAGCTGTTTTTT. Its translation: CASSTTGQGTGELFF.

In its sample, this clonotype was seen many times. The rearrangement links TRBV7-2 to TRBJ1-4, with D uncertain. V lost 8 bases to trimming and J lost 6 bases, with 13 bases between them. The CDR3 is 13 amino acids. Per germline, CDR1 SGHTA and CDR2 FQGNSA. In DNA form, the CDR3 reads TGTGCCAGCCGAGCTTTTGTCGATGAAAAACTGTTTTTT. It specifies CASRAFVDEKLFF. Full variable domain (remainder filled in from reference TRBV7-2 and TRBJ1-4): GAGVSQSPSNKVTEKGKDVELRCDPISGHTALYWYRQSLGQGLEFLIYFQGNSAPDKSGLPSDRFSAERTGGSVSTLTIQRTQQEDSAVYLCASRAFVDEKLFFGSGTQLSVL.

This clonotype was detected a few times. The chain combines TRBV7-6 with TRBJ2-7, with 8 bases matching TRBD1. J lost 2 bases, V lost 6 bases, and 3 bases had no gene match. Germline V lookup: CDR1 SGHVS, CDR2 FNYEAQ. CDR3 size: 13 residues. The CDR3 DNA follows: TGTGCCAGCAGATCGACAGGGGCCTACGAGCAGTACTTC. This gives the protein CASRSTGAYEQYF.

Ten or more counts support this clonotype. This chain links TRBV18 with TRBJ2-7; a weak D match, TRBD1 (6 bases). This CDR3 contains 13 residues. Germline CDR1 reads KGHSH; CDR2 reads LQKENI. With 6 bases removed from V and 7 bases from J, the gap between germline ends came to 16 bases. CDR3 sequence: CASSEIQGKEQYF. CDR3 DNA: TGTGCCAGCTCGGAGATACAGGGTAAGGAGCAGTACTTC.

This clonotype was picked up many times. This chain joins TRBV7-8 and TRBJ2-5; TRBD2 matches at 10 bases. Germline V gene lookup returns CDR1 SGHVS and CDR2 FQNEAQ. V was pared by 1 base and J by 3 bases, with 5 bases of the junction left unmatched. There are 16 residues in the CDR3. The CDR3 region is CASSLESGGAEETQYF. As DNA, the CDR3 is TGTGCCAGCAGCTTAGAGAGCGGGGGGGCCGAAGAGACCCAGTACTTC.

At least ten counts were recorded for this clonotype. The chain recombines TRBV6-4 with TRBJ2-2, with D unclear. This CDR3 contains 14 residues. Germline V lookup: CDR1 MRHNA, CDR2 SNTAGT. Trimming removed 6 bases from V and 3 bases from J, with 11 bases in between. The CDR3 is CASSPKPDTGELFF. In DNA, the CDR3 is TGTGCCAGCAGCCCTAAACCCGACACCGGGGAGCTGTTTTTT.

This clonotype has a count of ten or more. The CDR3 DNA reads TGCAGTGCTAGAGATCCGGGGCCAGGGGCGGCCTACAATGAGCAGTTCTTC. Translation gives CSARDPGPGAAYNEQFF. V gene TRBV20-1 combines with J gene TRBJ2-1, with D perhaps TRBD1 (6 bases). The V and J ends lost 0 bases and 2 bases respectively, with 17 bases between them. The CDR3 totals 17 residues. Germline values: CDR1 DFQATT, CDR2 SNEGSKA (reference sequence).

This clonotype was observed at least ten times. V and J are TRBV15 and TRBJ1-1, with D possibly being TRBD1 (5 bases). The CDR3 is made up of 15 amino acids. The V gene lost 3 bases and the J gene lost 8 bases, with 19 bases spanning the gap. Germline V gene data show CDR1 as LNHNV and CDR2 as YYDKDF (reference sequence). CDR3 sequence (DNA): TGTGCCACCAGCAGGCAGGGCCGTCCGGGGGACGAAGCTTTCTTT. Translated: CATSRQGRPGDEAFF.

Ten or more counts support this clonotype. The chain recombines TRBV6-5 with TRBJ1-5, with 7 bases aligning to TRBD1. The CDR3 covers 13 residues. The J segment lost 7 bases and the V segment lost 5 bases, leaving 5 bases of the junction unmatched. CDR1 and CDR2 (germline): MNHEY, SVGAGI. Written as DNA, the CDR3 is TGTGCCAGCAGTAGGCGGACAGGCCAGCCCCAGCATTTT. It is translated as CASSRRTGQPQHF.

This clonotype was observed at least ten times. The chain couples TRBV10-3 to TRBJ2-5; TRBD2 aligns across 8 bases. V trimming: 10 bases; J trimming: 3 bases; junction bases outside the gene matches: 13. Looked up from germline, CDR1 is ENHRY and CDR2 is SYGVKD. This CDR3 comprises 15 residues. CDR3: CASKGLAGGKETQYF. CDR3 nucleotides: TGTGCCAGCAAGGGGTTGGCGGGGGGAAAAGAGACCCAGTACTTC.